These 23 T cell receptor beta chains were sequenced from one sample in a study of CD8 T cells in Susac syndrome. Reverse transcription of about 0.45 to 1 ug RNA was carried out with random hexamers. TCRdb ran MiXCR on the immunoSEQ multiplex PCR reads and lists one entry per CDR3 protein. The sample carries 130,000 to 150,000 distinct CDR3 sequences, under 97% recorded once. Sequences were obtained from CD4+ T cells from PBMCs. The receptors originated from a human donor with Susac syndrome.

The chain has TRBV7-3 and TRBJ1-1, with TRBD1 as a possible D gene (6 bases). The CDR3 length is 13 residues. The V end was cut by 5 bases, the J end by 3 bases, with 10 bases between. The germline CDR1 and CDR2 sequences are SGHTA and FQGTGA. CDR3 amino acids: CASSGGGHTEAFF. The CDR3, as DNA: TGTGCCAGCAGCGGGGGGGGGCACACTGAAGCTTTCTTT.

V gene TRBV1 combines with J gene TRBJ1-2; TRBD1 is the table's D call, not checked against the DNA. TRBV1 is termed a pseudogene. This CDR3 contains 14 residues. The CDR3 sequence is CTSSPDRGRHGYTF. CDR3 sequence (DNA): TGCACCAGCAGTCCGGACAGGGGAAGGCATGGCTACACCTTC.

In its sample, this clonotype was seen once. The chain carries TRBV10-3 and TRBJ1-2; D gene unclear. Between the trimmed V and J ends, which lost 0 bases and 8 bases, there was a span of 7 bases. This CDR3 is built from 12 residues. Per germline, CDR1 ENHRY and CDR2 SYGVKD. The CDR3 loop is CAISESTRGYTF. The CDR3 DNA is TGTGCCATCAGTGAGTCAACACGGGGCTACACCTTC.

V and J are TRBV28 and TRBJ1-2, with a possible D match to TRBD1 (6 bases). The germline V gene has CDR1 MDHEN and CDR2 SYDVKM. The CDR3 length is 14 residues. Trimming shortened V by 3 bases and J by 0 bases, and 8 bases separated the two germline ends. CDR3 loop: CASSLPGANYGYTF. The CDR3 nucleotides are TGTGCCAGCAGTTTGCCAGGGGCTAACTATGGCTACACCTTC.

The chain has TRBV18 and TRBJ2-5, with TRBD1 identical over 9 bases. V shed 4 bases and J 3 bases; nucleotides not matched to a gene: 3. From germline, CDR1 is KGHSH and CDR2 LQKENI. The CDR3 spans 14 residues. CDR3 nucleotide sequence: TGTGCCAGCTCACAAGACAGGGGGGAAGAGACCCAGTACTTC. This translates into CASSQDRGEETQYF.

The genes are TRBV6-5 and TRBJ2-1; 7 nucleotides line up with TRBD1. Germline V gene data show CDR1 as MNHEY and CDR2 as SVGAGI. Trimming removed 7 bases from V and 7 bases from J; junction bases left unmatched: 7. CDR3 length: 13 amino acids. CDR3: CASKRQGRNEQFF. CDR3 sequence (DNA): TGTGCCAGCAAAAGACAGGGCAGGAATGAGCAGTTCTTC.

The rearrangement joins TRBV9 to TRBJ2-5; TRBD1 matches at 12 bases. V gave up 4 bases and J gave up 4 bases; unmatched junction bases: 5. From germline, CDR1 is SGDLS and CDR2 YYNGEE. This CDR3 has 15 amino acids. The chain's CDR3 is CASSIGTGGAETQYF. The CDR3 DNA reads as TGTGCCAGCAGCATCGGGACAGGGGGCGCAGAGACCCAGTACTTC.

J is TRBJ2-5 and V is TRBV7-8, with D possibly matching TRBD2 (5 bases). CDR3 length: 16 residues. Germline V gene sequence: CDR1 SGHVS, CDR2 FQNEAQ. V lost 2 bases and J 4 bases, leaving 17 bases between the germline ends. CDR3 bases: TGTGCCAGCAGCTTAACCCTACTAGGTTCTCGAGAGACCCAGTACTTC. It encodes CASSLTLLGSRETQYF.

The chain carries TRBV18 and TRBJ1-5, with 8 bases lining up with TRBD1. V dropped 2 bases and J dropped 6; count of bases not matched to a gene: 6. There are 15 residues in the CDR3. Germline values: CDR1 KGHSH, CDR2 LQKENI. This CDR3 reads CASSPGTGGGQPQHF. DNA for the CDR3: TGTGCCAGCTCACCAGGGACAGGAGGGGGTCAGCCCCAGCATTTT.

This chain uses TRBV20-1 with TRBJ2-1; the D is unclear. V was trimmed by 1 base and J by 6 bases, leaving 10 bases between them. The CDR3 has 13 amino acids. In germline, CDR1 is DFQATT, CDR2 SNEGSKA (reference sequence). The CDR3 is CSARVRVGNEQFF. The CDR3 DNA reads as TGCAGTGCTAGAGTTAGAGTCGGCAATGAGCAGTTCTTC.

The rearrangement uses TRBV5-1 and TRBJ2-7, with D unclear. This CDR3 is built from 14 residues. Germline loops: CDR1 SGHRS, CDR2 YFSETQ. V dropped 4 bases and J dropped 3 bases, with 14 bases sitting between them. The CDR3 DNA sequence: TGCGCCAGCAGCCTAACCCAGTCGAACTACGAGCAGTACTTC. Translating gives CASSLTQSNYEQYF.

The chain employs TRBV13 and TRBJ2-5; weak D call: TRBD2 (7 bases). Germline CDR1 is PRHDT and CDR2 is FYEKMQ (reference sequence). This CDR3 is built from 14 residues. Trimming stripped 4 bases from V and 4 bases from J, with 13 bases between. CDR3 protein: CASSSGGSGETQYF. In DNA, the CDR3 is TGTGCCAGCAGCTCGGGGGGCTCAGGAGAGACCCAGTACTTC.

The CDR3 sequence: CSAPRGNEQFF. CDR3 DNA: TGCAGTGCTCCCAGGGGGAATGAGCAGTTCTTC. This chain connects TRBV20-1 to TRBJ2-1; 7 positions agree with TRBD1. The ends lost 5 bases at V and 7 bases at J; junction bases unmatched: 2. Germline assignment: CDR1 DFQATT and CDR2 SNEGSKA (reference sequence). This CDR3 comprises 11 residues.

The chain is built from TRBV6-6 and TRBJ2-7; maybe TRBD2 (6 bases). Trimming took 2 bases from V and 6 from J, leaving 14 bases between them. The CDR3 spans 14 residues. Germline lookup yields CDR1 MNHNY and CDR2 SVGAGI (reference sequence). As DNA, the CDR3 is TGTGCCAGCAGTTACAGTGGAGGGAACGCCGAGCAGTACTTC. Translation gives CASSYSGGNAEQYF.

The chain employs TRBV20-1 and TRBJ1-5; 8 bases map to TRBD1. This CDR3 spans 14 amino acids. CDR1 and CDR2 from the germline V gene are DFQATT and SNEGSKA (reference sequence). V shed 4 bases and J 2 bases; nucleotides not matched to a gene: 4. CDR3 amino acids: CSATDRGGNQPQHF. The DNA for the CDR3 is TGCAGTGCTACCGACAGGGGTGGCAATCAGCCCCAGCATTTT.

The chain has TRBV4-2 and TRBJ2-7; 8 bases are a match to TRBD2. The CDR3 is 14 amino acids. The V and J ends lost 6 bases and 6 bases, in that order; junction bases with no gene match: 10. The V gene's germline CDR1 is LGHNA and CDR2 YNFKEQ. This CDR3 reads CASRAGGVETEQYF. The CDR3 DNA follows: TGTGCCAGCAGGGCCGGGGGGGTAGAAACCGAGCAGTACTTC.

The rearrangement links TRBV9 to TRBJ2-1; 15 bases line up with TRBD2. J lost 5 bases, V lost 6 bases, and 3 bases had no gene match. Germline V gene data show CDR1 as SGDLS and CDR2 as YYNGEE. The CDR3 runs to 15 residues. The CDR3 is CASTRTSGGDNEQFF. DNA for the CDR3: TGTGCCAGCACCCGGACTAGCGGGGGGGACAATGAGCAGTTCTTC.

This sequence joins TRBV18 and TRBJ1-1; no firm D call. Trimming removed 2 bases at V and 13 bases at J, with 26 bases between. Per germline, CDR1 KGHSH and CDR2 LQKENI. The CDR3 totals 16 residues. The DNA of the CDR3 is TGTGCCAGCTCACCATTGGTTACGGGATTTACACCCGACGATTTCTTT. Translation: CASSPLVTGFTPDDFF.

The chain is built from TRBV5-4 and TRBJ1-6; D may be TRBD1 (5 bases). V lost 4 bases and J lost 3, with 11 bases in between. CDR1 is SGHNT and CDR2 is YYREEE in the germline V gene (reference sequence). CDR3 length: 15 amino acids. CDR3 amino acids: CASSPVGDYNSPLHF. The DNA of the CDR3 is TGTGCCAGCAGCCCTGTAGGGGACTATAATTCACCCCTCCACTTT. The full variable domain, in which reference TRBV5-4 and TRBJ1-6 provide the parts outside the CDR3, is ETGVTQSPTHLIKTRGQQVTLRCSSQSGHNTVSWYQQALGQGPQFIFQYYREEENGRGNFPPRFSGLQFPNYSSELNVNALELDDSALYLCASSPVGDYNSPLHFGNGTRLTVT.

The chain combines TRBV12-3 or TRBV12-4 with TRBJ2-1, with TRBD1 matching over 9 bases. Losses at the gene ends were 5 bases for V and 8 bases for J; bases not matched to a gene: 4. This CDR3 is built from 13 residues. CDR3 loop: CASSKDRGYEQFF. CDR3 bases: TGTGCCAGCAGTAAGGACAGGGGCTATGAGCAGTTCTTC.

This sequence joins TRBV9 and TRBJ1-4; D perhaps matches TRBD1 (5 bases). The ends were cut back, 2 bases at V and 8 bases at J, with 13 bases in the middle. CDR1 and CDR2 (germline): SGDLS, YYNGEE. This CDR3 spans 14 amino acids. This CDR3 is CASSVSGVEEKLFF. Written as DNA, the CDR3 is TGTGCCAGCAGCGTTTCGGGGGTGGAAGAAAAACTGTTTTTT.

This sequence joins TRBV12-3 or TRBV12-4 and TRBJ1-5; weak D call: TRBD1 (6 bases). The CDR3 loop spans 13 amino acids. V was pared by 5 bases and J by 2 bases, with 7 bases between. CDR3 protein: CASSAGGNQPQHF. The CDR3 DNA reads as TGTGCCAGCAGTGCAGGGGGCAATCAGCCCCAGCATTTT.

V usage is TRBV18 and J usage is TRBJ2-7; TRBD2 aligns across 9 bases. CDR3 length: 14 amino acids. CDR1 KGHSH and CDR2 LQKENI come from the germline V gene. V shed 3 bases, J shed 6 bases, and the junction held 6 bases outside the gene matches. The CDR3 DNA is TGTGCCAGCTCACCCAGCTCTAGCGGGGTCGAGCAGTACTTC. Its protein product is CASSPSSSGVEQYF.